These T cell receptor beta chains were read from a single sample in a study of shared clonotypes between healthy human individuals. This table comes from immunoSEQ multiplex PCR, and its TCRdb copy is limited to in-frame clones, with some not included. The sample holds 2,500,000 or so clones, over 85% seen once. The specimen sequenced was naive CD4+ T cells sorted from blood. All receptors come from a man aged 18 to 35 in good health. The CDR3 runs from the conserved cysteine through the conserved F or W. A D gene is named only where the DNA matches it firmly. Size is omitted from some rows. Given values are once, few, many or a class for expanded clones.

V gene	D gene	J gene	clone size	CDR3 DNA	CDR3 protein
TRBV4-2	NA	TRBJ1-5	NA	TGTGCCAGCAGCCAAGAAAAGGGCCAGGGGCTTCAGCCCCAGCATTTT	CASSQEKGQGLQPQHF
TRBV6-4	NA	TRBJ1-2	NA	TGTGCCAGCAGTGCATTCCCCGGGGGTGTGGGCTACACCTTC	CASSAFPGGVGYTF
TRBV5-1	NA	TRBJ2-3	NA	TGCGCCAGCAGCTCTGGCGGCAACACAGATACGCAGTATTTT	CASSSGGNTDTQYF
TRBV27	TRBD2	TRBJ2-1	NA	TGTGCCAGCAGTTTTAGCGGGGGGGCCCGGCAGTTCTTC	CASSFSGGARQFF
TRBV7-3	NA	TRBJ1-2	NA	TGTGCCACCGTATCGGGCGGAAACTATGGCTACACCTTC	CATVSGGNYGYTF
TRBV30	NA	TRBJ1-1	few	TGTGCCTGGCGAAAAACCGACCGGACTGAAGCTTTCTTT	CAWRKTDRTEAFF
TRBV5-4	TRBD1	TRBJ1-2	NA	TGTGCCAGCAGCCCACCCCAGGGGGCAAAGGGCTACACCTTC	CASSPPQGAKGYTF
TRBV5-1	NA	TRBJ2-5	NA	TGCGCCAGCAGCTTGACGGGTTTGAGGGAGACCCAGTACTTC	CASSLTGLRETQYF
TRBV5-1	NA	TRBJ1-5	NA	TGCGCCAGCAGACCCGGGATCGCTGGTAATCAGCCCCAGCATTTT	CASRPGIAGNQPQHF
TRBV4-3	NA	TRBJ2-3	NA	TGCGCCAGCAGCCAAGAAGGGTCTAAAGGTACGCAGTATTTT	CASSQEGSKGTQYF
TRBV2	TRBD2	TRBJ2-5	NA	TGTGCCAGCAGCGCCTCACTAGCGGGGCAAGAGACCCAGTACTTC	CASSASLAGQETQYF
TRBV5-6	NA	TRBJ1-3	NA	TGTGCCAGCAGCTTCGGGGGGGCCGGAAACACCATATATTTT	CASSFGGAGNTIYF
TRBV27	NA	TRBJ2-7	NA	TGTGCCAGCAGTTTACAAGGGGGGACTCAGTACTTC	CASSLQGGTQYF